This T cell receptor beta chain was found in a study of T-cell reconstitution after alpha-beta-depleted transplantation in children. Study-wide findings and caveats: Diversity and T-cell counts at one year after transplant derived mostly from new T cells.

The V gene's germline CDR1 is SGHVS and CDR2 FQNEAQ. This CDR3 spans 14 amino acids. Unmatched junction bases numbered 6, after V lost 5 bases and J lost 7 bases. Unique molecular identifiers were incorporated into the prepared TCRbeta library. MiXCR was run by TCRdb on the PCR reads, yielding one entry per CDR3 protein. Of roughly 400,000 distinct CDR3 sequences in the sample, 43% were seen once. With respect to this clonotype: Its specificity is unknown.

This chain connects TRBV7-8 to TRBJ1-5, with 9 bases fitting TRBD1. The sequence came from a girl aged 2 to 10 with aplastic anemia, due to receive a stem cell transplant. The sample consisted of PBMCs, taken before TCRalphabeta/CD19-depleted stem cell transplant. The CDR3 here is CASSNPGQGQPQHF. The CDR3 DNA sequence: TGTGCCAGCAGCAATCCGGGACAGGGACAGCCCCAGCATTTT. The full variable domain, with the rest looked up from reference TRBV7-8 and TRBJ1-5, is GAGVSQSPRYKVAKRGQDVALRCDPISGHVSLFWYQQALGQGPEFLTYFQNEAQLDKSGLPSDRFFAERPEGSVSTLKIQRTQQEDSAVYLCASSNPGQGQPQHFGDGTRLSIL.